Listed here is a single T cell receptor (beta chain). The data were taken from a study of blood T cell repertoires in COVID-19. The wider study: Samples taken during acute and convalescent COVID-19 were collected in the United States, Italy and Spain. PBMCs, B-cell-depleted T cells, or T cells provided the cDNA or gDNA that made up the material.

The CDR3 totals 14 residues. V gave up 6 bases and J gave up 9 bases; unmatched junction bases: 8. The germline CDR1 and CDR2 sequences are ENHRY and SYGVKD. Source study methods: Estimates of nucleated cell counts were drawn from the amplification of reference gene primers. TCRdb's copy holds only in-frame clones and misses some; the assay was immunoSEQ multiplex PCR. That table gives V, J and clone size, and the DNA gave D and trimming. Of 240,000 or so clones in the sample, more than 75% were seen once. The material sequenced was peripheral blood. The chain recombines TRBV10-3 with TRBJ2-1, with 10 bases matching TRBD1. The clonotype was recovered from a man aged 80 or over with acute or convalescent COVID-19. The CDR3 sequence: CAIRDRGVDGEQFF. The CDR3 coding sequence is TGTGCCATCAGGGACAGGGGGGTCGATGGTGAGCAGTTCTTC.